The next 23 T cell receptor beta chains were all read from a single sample in a study of cytomegalovirus exposure and HLA in healthy donors. The PCR ran on 60 Vbeta and 13 Jbeta primers. Assay: immunoSEQ multiplex PCR; the TCRdb copy retains only in-frame clones and omits some. Here the sample spans about 170,000 clones, roughly four fifths being singletons. Input material: PBMCs. The source is a young man in good health and CMV-seronegative.

This sequence joins TRBV9 and TRBJ1-6; 7 nucleotides align to TRBD1. The CDR3 contains 14 residues. V was clipped by 3 bases and J by 9 bases; unmatched bases: 6. From germline, CDR1 is SGDLS and CDR2 YYNGEE. The CDR3, as DNA: TGTGCCAGCAGCGCCGGGACAGAGAGTTCACCCCTCCACTTT. The encoded protein is CASSAGTESSPLHF.

This chain connects TRBV5-4 to TRBJ2-5; the D is unclear. The J call is in doubt because the DNA end fits TRBJ2-7 better. The germline V gene encodes CDR1 SGHNT and CDR2 YYREEE (reference sequence). This CDR3 is built from 14 residues. Here the CDR3 reads CASSFAHPPYEQYF. The CDR3 region has the DNA TGTGCCAGCAGTTTTGCCCATCCACCCTACGAGCAGTACTTC.

This chain joins TRBV5-4 and TRBJ1-1; D is uncertain. The V and J ends lost 1 base and 5 bases respectively, with 12 bases between them. CDR1 SGHNT and CDR2 YYREEE come from the germline V gene (reference sequence). The CDR3 is 14 amino acids. The CDR3 region is CASSLKGGVTEAFF. In DNA, the CDR3 is TGTGCCAGCAGCTTGAAAGGAGGAGTGACTGAAGCTTTCTTT.

This clone was counted only a few times. The V call is TRBV7-9, the J call TRBJ1-2, with 11 bases fitting TRBD1. CDR1 is SEHNR and CDR2 is FQNEAQ in the germline V gene (reference sequence). The CDR3 covers 15 residues. V dropped 5 bases and J dropped 7; count of bases not matched to a gene: 9. DNA of the CDR3: TGTGCCAGCAGCCCAAGGACAGGGGGCGCCGGTGGCTACACCTTC. It codes for CASSPRTGGAGGYTF.

V is TRBV4-3 and J is TRBJ2-1, with TRBD2 matching over 9 bases. The V segment lost 4 bases and the J segment 10 bases; nucleotides outside the gene matches: 14. This CDR3 spans 16 amino acids. Germline assignment: CDR1 LGHNA and CDR2 YSLEER. The CDR3 region has the DNA TGCGCCAGCAGCCTATCAGGCGGGGGGGGCCCGGAAGAGCAGTTCTTC. It codes for CASSLSGGGGPEEQFF.

This chain connects TRBV28 to TRBJ1-2, with D perhaps matching TRBD1 (5 bases). The CDR3 runs to 14 residues. Germline assignment: CDR1 MDHEN and CDR2 SYDVKM. V lost 3 bases to trimming and J lost 5 bases, with 13 bases between them. The CDR3 protein is CASSFAGVSYGYTF. The DNA of the CDR3 is TGTGCCAGCAGTTTTGCGGGGGTATCATATGGCTACACCTTC.

The chain combines TRBV5-6 with TRBJ2-3; the D gene is possibly TRBD1 (5 bases). Germline V gives CDR1 SGHDT, CDR2 YYEEEE. The CDR3 spans 14 residues. The V end was cut by 1 base, the J end by 1 base, with 7 bases between. The CDR3 spells CASSLIQGTDTQYF. CDR3 coding DNA: TGTGCCAGCAGCTTGATACAGGGCACAGATACGCAGTATTTT.

This chain joins TRBV21-1 and TRBJ2-1; the table calls TRBD1, which could not be checked here. TRBV21-1 is a pseudogene segment. The CDR3 covers 15 residues. The CDR3 DNA follows: TGTGCCAGCAGCACCCGACAGGAGGTTTACAATGAGCAGTTCTTC. It translates to CASSTRQEVYNEQFF.

V and J are TRBV7-2 and TRBJ1-5, with D tentatively TRBD1 (6 bases). V was pared by 5 bases and J by 2 bases, with 16 bases between. This CDR3 region has 16 residues. CDR1 and CDR2 from the germline V gene are SGHTA and FQGNSA. The CDR3 reads CASSPWQGLGNQPQHF. The CDR3, as DNA: TGTGCCAGCAGCCCCTGGCAGGGGTTGGGCAATCAGCCCCAGCATTTT.

This clone was recorded only once. The chain employs TRBV6-1 and TRBJ2-5, with D possibly being TRBD2 (6 bases). The J call is doubtful: the DNA matches TRBJ2-7 better. Germline V gene lookup returns CDR1 MNHNS and CDR2 SASEGT. The CDR3 totals 12 residues. The CDR3 DNA reads TGTGCCAGCAGGGGAGGAGCCGGCGAGCAGTACTTC. Its protein product is CASRGGAGEQYF.

This clone was detected only once. The CDR3 loop reads CASSEARNEKLFF. DNA of the CDR3: TGTGCCAGCAGTGAAGCGAGAAATGAAAAACTGTTTTTT. The gene calls are TRBV6-1 and TRBJ1-4; D remains ambiguous. The ends were cut back, 0 bases at V and 5 bases at J, with 4 bases in the middle. This CDR3 region has 13 residues. The germline gives CDR1 MNHNS, CDR2 SASEGT.

In this sample, this clone turned up once. V gene TRBV6-1 combines with J gene TRBJ2-3, with 10 bases fitting TRBD2. Per the germline V gene, CDR1 is MNHNS and CDR2 is SASEGT. The CDR3 is made up of 14 amino acids. Trimming at V came to 4 bases and at J to 9 bases, leaving 7 bases not matched to a gene. CDR3: CASSVYSGGATQYF. The CDR3 DNA reads as TGTGCCAGCAGTGTCTACAGCGGGGGGGCAACGCAGTATTTT.

The V gene is TRBV27, the J gene TRBJ1-1; 9 bases fit TRBD1. Germline CDR1 and CDR2: MNHEY and SMNVEV (reference sequence). The CDR3 is made up of 16 amino acids. The V gene end was trimmed by 4 bases and the J gene end by 5 bases; junction bases not matched to a gene: 11. The CDR3 protein is CASSYSQGAVRTEAFF. The CDR3 DNA sequence: TGTGCCAGCAGTTACTCACAGGGGGCCGTGAGGACTGAAGCTTTCTTT.

V usage is TRBV12-5 and J usage is TRBJ1-2, with a possible D match to TRBD1 (5 bases). V was pared by 6 bases and J by 4 bases, with 9 bases between. Germline V gives CDR1 LGHNT, CDR2 FRNRAP. The CDR3 consists of 12 residues. CDR3 amino acids: CASGRTFYGYTF. The CDR3 nucleotides are TGTGCTAGTGGGAGGACATTCTATGGCTACACCTTC.

The chain couples TRBV7-2 to TRBJ2-7; D unresolved. From germline, CDR1 is SGHTA and CDR2 FQGNSA. Trimming cost V 2 bases and J 7 bases, with 9 bases left between them. The CDR3 is 12 amino acids. The CDR3 region is CASSLYGWEQYF. The CDR3 coding sequence is TGTGCCAGCAGCTTATACGGGTGGGAGCAGTACTTC.

CDR3 coding DNA: TGTGCCAGCAGCTTAACCGAGTACCGGGGCAATGAGCAGTTCTTC. Residues: CASSLTEYRGNEQFF. The chain is built from TRBV7-3 and TRBJ2-1; perhaps TRBD2 as D (5 bases). Trimming left V 0 bases short and J 6 bases short, with 12 bases between. The CDR3 covers 15 residues. The germline V gene has CDR1 SGHTA and CDR2 FQGTGA.

The CDR3 DNA reads as TGTGCCAGTAGTTGGACAGGGGGCACTGAAGCTTTCTTT. Encoded protein: CASSWTGGTEAFF. The chain is built from TRBV19 and TRBJ1-1; 10 bases fit TRBD1. The CDR3 is made up of 13 amino acids. The V gene's germline CDR1 is LNHDA and CDR2 SQIVND (reference sequence). The V gene end was trimmed by 5 bases and the J gene end by 4 bases; junction bases not matched to a gene: 1.

This chain links TRBV6-1 with TRBJ2-1; 11 positions agree with TRBD2. Germline V CDR1 and CDR2: MNHNS, SASEGT. The CDR3 runs to 12 residues. With V trimmed by 11 bases and J by 12 bases, 9 bases remained unmatched. Written as DNA, the CDR3 is TGTGCCTCGGGGCTAGCGGGGGGTCGGCAGTTCTTC. It translates to CASGLAGGRQFF.

The rearrangement uses TRBV5-8 and TRBJ2-3, with D perhaps TRBD2 (6 bases). The CDR3 runs to 15 residues. V was pared by 3 bases and J by 2 bases, with 13 bases between. Per the germline V gene, CDR1 is SGHTS and CDR2 is YDEGEE. The CDR3 nucleotides are TGTGCCAGCAGCTGGGGGAGGTCCGTCACAGATACGCAGTATTTT. Protein: CASSWGRSVTDTQYF.

This clone was found once. The chain recombines TRBV10-1 with TRBJ1-6, with TRBD1 identical over 8 bases. Germline V gene sequence: CDR1 WNHNN, CDR2 SYGVQD (reference sequence). This CDR3 contains 16 residues. The ends lost 0 bases at V and 8 bases at J; junction bases unmatched: 6. CDR3 sequence (DNA): TGCGCCAGCAGTGAGTCGAAGACAGGGGCCCATTCACCCCTCCACTTT. It yields the protein CASSESKTGAHSPLHF.

This chain joins TRBV5-6 and TRBJ1-2, with D uncertain. The germline V and J ends were trimmed by 4 bases and 4 bases, with 11 bases remaining between them. CDR3 length equals 13 residues. Per the germline V gene, CDR1 is SGHDT and CDR2 is YYEEEE. The CDR3 loop is CASSVQLFYGYTF. The CDR3 nucleotides read TGTGCCAGCAGCGTACAGCTATTCTATGGCTACACCTTC.

This clone was recorded once. The gene calls are TRBV2 and TRBJ1-3; weak D call: TRBD1 (6 bases). V lost 6 bases to trimming and J lost 6 bases, with 15 bases between them. CDR3 size: 14 residues. Germline CDR1 reads SNHLY; CDR2 reads FYNNEI. CDR3 bases: TGTGCCAGCAGGGCGACAGGCCTGGAAAACACCATATATTTT. Encoded protein: CASRATGLENTIYF.

The chain links TRBV5-1 to TRBJ2-3; TRBD2 matches 7 bases. The CDR3 totals 13 residues. Germline CDR1 and CDR2: SGHRS and YFSETQ. V lost 4 bases, J lost 5 bases, and 4 bases stayed unmatched. The CDR3 loop is CASSPSGKDTQYF. The CDR3 bases are TGCGCCAGCAGCCCGAGCGGGAAAGATACGCAGTATTTT.